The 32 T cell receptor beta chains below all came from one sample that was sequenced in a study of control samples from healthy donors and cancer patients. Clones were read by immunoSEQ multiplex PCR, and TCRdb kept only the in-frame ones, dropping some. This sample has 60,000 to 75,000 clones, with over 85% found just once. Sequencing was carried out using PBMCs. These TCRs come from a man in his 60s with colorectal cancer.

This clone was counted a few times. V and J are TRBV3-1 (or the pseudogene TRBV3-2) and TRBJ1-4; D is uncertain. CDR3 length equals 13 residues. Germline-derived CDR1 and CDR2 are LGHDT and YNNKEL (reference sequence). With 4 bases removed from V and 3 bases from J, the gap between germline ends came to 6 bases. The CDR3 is CASSPKPNEKLFF. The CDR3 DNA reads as TGTGCCAGCAGCCCGAAGCCTAATGAAAAACTGTTTTTT.

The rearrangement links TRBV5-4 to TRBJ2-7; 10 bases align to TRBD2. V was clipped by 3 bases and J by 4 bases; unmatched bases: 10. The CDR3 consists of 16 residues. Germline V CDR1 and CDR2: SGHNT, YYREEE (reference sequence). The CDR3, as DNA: TGTGCCAGCAGCTCCCCGCTGGGACTAGCGACGTACGAGCAGTACTTC. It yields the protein CASSSPLGLATYEQYF.

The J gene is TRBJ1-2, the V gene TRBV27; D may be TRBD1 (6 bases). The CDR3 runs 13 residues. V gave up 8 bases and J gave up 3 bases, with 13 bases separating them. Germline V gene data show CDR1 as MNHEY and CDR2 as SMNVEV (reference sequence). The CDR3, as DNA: TGTGCCAGCGGGTTGCCAGGGGACTATGGCTACACCTTC. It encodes CASGLPGDYGYTF.

This chain's CDR3 is CATSGQIQIYEQYF. CDR3 in DNA: TGTGCCACCAGTGGGCAGATACAGATCTACGAGCAGTACTTC. The rearrangement joins TRBV24-1 to TRBJ2-7; no definite D call. V dropped 5 bases and J dropped 3 bases, with 13 bases sitting between them. Germline V CDR1 and CDR2: KGHDR, SFDVKD. The CDR3 contains 14 residues.

CDR3 nucleotide sequence: TGTGCCAGCAGCGGACGACAGGGATCGAACACTGAAGCTTTCTTT. Protein: CASSGRQGSNTEAFF. The chain uses TRBV9 and TRBJ1-1; 7 bases agree with TRBD1. V lost 3 bases, J lost 1 base, and 6 bases stayed unmatched. Germline V gene lookup returns CDR1 SGDLS and CDR2 YYNGEE. The CDR3 has 15 residues.

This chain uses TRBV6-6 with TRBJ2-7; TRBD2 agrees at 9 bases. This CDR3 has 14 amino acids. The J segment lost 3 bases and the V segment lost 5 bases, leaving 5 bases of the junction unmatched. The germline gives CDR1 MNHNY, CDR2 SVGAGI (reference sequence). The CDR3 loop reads CASSPSGDSYEQYF. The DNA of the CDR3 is TGTGCCAGCAGTCCTAGCGGGGACAGCTACGAGCAGTACTTC.

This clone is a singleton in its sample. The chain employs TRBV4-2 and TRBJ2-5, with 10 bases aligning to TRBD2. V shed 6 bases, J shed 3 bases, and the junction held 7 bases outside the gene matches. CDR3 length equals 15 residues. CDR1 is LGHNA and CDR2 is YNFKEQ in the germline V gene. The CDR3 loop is CASRWRLAGEETQYF. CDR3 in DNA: TGTGCCAGCAGATGGCGGCTAGCGGGGGAAGAGACCCAGTACTTC.

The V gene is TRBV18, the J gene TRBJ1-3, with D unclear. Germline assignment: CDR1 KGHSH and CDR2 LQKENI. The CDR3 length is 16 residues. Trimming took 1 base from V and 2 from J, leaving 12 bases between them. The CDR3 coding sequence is TGTGCCAGCTCACCACGGAAAGGTCTCCCTGGAAACACCATATATTTT. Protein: CASSPRKGLPGNTIYF.

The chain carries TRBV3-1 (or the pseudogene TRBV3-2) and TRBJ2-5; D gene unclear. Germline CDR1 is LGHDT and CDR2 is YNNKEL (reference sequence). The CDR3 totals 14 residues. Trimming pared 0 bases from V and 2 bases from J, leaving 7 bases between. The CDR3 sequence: CASSQESPQETQYF. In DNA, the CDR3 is TGTGCCAGCAGCCAAGAGAGCCCTCAAGAGACCCAGTACTTC.

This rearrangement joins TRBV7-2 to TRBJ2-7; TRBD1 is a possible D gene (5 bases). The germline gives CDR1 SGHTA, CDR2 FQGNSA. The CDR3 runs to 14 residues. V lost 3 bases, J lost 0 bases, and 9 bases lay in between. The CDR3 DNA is TGTGCCAGCAGCTTGGGGCGGTCCTCCTACGAGCAGTACTTC. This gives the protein CASSLGRSSYEQYF.

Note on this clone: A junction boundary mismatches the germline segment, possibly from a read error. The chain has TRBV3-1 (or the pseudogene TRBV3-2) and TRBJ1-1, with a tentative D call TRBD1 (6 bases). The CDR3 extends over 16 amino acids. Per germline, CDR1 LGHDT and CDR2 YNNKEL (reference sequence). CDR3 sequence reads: CASTQGERVRGGEAFF. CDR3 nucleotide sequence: TGTGCCAGCACCCAAGGGGAGAGAGTCAGGGGCGGTGAAGCTTTCTTT.

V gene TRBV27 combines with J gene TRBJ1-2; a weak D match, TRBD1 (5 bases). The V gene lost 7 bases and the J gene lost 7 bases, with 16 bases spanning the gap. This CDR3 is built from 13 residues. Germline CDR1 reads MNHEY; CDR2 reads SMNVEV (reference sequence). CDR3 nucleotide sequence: TGTGCCAGCATCTCCCCGGGAGGGGCTGGCTACACCTTC. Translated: CASISPGGAGYTF.

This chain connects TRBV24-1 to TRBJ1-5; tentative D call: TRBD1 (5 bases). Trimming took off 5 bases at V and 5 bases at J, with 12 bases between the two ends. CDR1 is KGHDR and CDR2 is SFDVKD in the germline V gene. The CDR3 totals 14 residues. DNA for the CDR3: TGTGCCACCAGTGCCAGAAGAGGGGATCAGCCCCAGCATTTT. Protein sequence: CATSARRGDQPQHF.

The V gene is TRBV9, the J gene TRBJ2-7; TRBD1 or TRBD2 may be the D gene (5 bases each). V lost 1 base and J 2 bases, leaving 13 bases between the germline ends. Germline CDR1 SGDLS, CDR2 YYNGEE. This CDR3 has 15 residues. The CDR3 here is CASSVPRGVPYEQYF. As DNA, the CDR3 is TGTGCCAGCAGCGTACCCAGAGGGGTACCCTACGAGCAGTACTTC.

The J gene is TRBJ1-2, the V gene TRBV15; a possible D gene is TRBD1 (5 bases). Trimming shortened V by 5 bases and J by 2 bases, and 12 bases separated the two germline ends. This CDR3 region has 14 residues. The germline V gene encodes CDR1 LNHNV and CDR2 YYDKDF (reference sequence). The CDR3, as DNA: TGTGCCACCAGCCCAAGGGGAGGGAACTATGGCTACACCTTC. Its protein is CATSPRGGNYGYTF.

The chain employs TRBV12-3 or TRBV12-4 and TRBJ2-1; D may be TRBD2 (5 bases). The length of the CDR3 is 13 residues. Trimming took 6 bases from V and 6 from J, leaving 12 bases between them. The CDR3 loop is CASSHSAGNEQFF. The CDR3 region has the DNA TGTGCCAGCAGCCATTCCGCGGGCAATGAGCAGTTCTTC.

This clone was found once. The CDR3 region is CASSPLGTMNTEAFF. CDR3 coding DNA: TGTGCCAGCAGCCCTTTGGGGACCATGAACACTGAAGCTTTCTTT. This chain links TRBV11-2 with TRBJ1-1; possibly TRBD1 for D (5 bases). The CDR3 length is 15 residues. Germline lookup yields CDR1 SGHAT and CDR2 FQNNGV. The V end lost 5 bases, the J end lost 0 bases, and 13 bases lay between the germline ends.

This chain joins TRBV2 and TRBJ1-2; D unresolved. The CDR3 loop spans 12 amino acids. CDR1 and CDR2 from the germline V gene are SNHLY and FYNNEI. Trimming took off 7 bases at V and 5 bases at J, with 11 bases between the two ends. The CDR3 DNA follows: TGTGCCAGCATGTACAGTCGGTATGGCTACACCTTC. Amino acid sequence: CASMYSRYGYTF.

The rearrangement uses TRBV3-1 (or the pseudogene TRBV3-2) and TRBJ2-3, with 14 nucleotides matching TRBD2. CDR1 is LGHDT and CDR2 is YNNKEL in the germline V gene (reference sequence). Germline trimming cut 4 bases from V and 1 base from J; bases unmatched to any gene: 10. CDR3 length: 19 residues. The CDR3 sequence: CASSRRTSGGPAGTDTQYF. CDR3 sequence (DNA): TGTGCCAGCAGCCGAAGGACTAGCGGGGGGCCTGCTGGCACAGATACGCAGTATTTT.

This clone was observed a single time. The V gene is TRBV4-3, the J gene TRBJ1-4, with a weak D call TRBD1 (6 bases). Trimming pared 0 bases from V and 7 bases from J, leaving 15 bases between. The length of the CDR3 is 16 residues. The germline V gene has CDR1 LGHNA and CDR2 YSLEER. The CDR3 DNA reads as TGCGCCAGCAGCCAAGATCTCCTCCGGGGGGCTGAAAAACTGTTTTTT. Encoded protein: CASSQDLLRGAEKLFF.

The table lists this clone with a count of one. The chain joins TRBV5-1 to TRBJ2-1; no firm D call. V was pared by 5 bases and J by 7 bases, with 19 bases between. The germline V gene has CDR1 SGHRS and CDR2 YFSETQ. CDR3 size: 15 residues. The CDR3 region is CASRNEPARSNEQFF. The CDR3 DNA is TGCGCCAGCAGAAACGAGCCCGCCAGGAGTAATGAGCAGTTCTTC.

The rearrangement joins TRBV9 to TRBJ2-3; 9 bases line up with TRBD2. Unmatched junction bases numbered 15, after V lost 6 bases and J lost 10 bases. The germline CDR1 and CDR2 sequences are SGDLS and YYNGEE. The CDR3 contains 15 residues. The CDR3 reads CASNQAGGPLGAQYF. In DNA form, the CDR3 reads TGTGCCAGCAACCAAGCGGGGGGCCCCCTCGGGGCGCAGTATTTT.

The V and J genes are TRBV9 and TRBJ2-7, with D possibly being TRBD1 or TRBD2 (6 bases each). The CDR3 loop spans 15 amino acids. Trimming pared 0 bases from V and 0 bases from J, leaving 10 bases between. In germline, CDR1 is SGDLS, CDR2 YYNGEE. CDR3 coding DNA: TGTGCCAGCAGCGTAGCGGGGGCCCTCTCCTACGAGCAGTACTTC. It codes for CASSVAGALSYEQYF.

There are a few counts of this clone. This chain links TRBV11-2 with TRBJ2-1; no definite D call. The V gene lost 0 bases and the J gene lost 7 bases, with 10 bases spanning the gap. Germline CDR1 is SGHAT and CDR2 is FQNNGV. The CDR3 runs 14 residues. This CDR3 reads CASSLDRVGNEQFF. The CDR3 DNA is TGTGCCAGCAGCTTAGATCGGGTTGGGAATGAGCAGTTCTTC. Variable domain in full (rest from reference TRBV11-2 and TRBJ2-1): EAGVAQSPRYKIIEKRQSVAFWCNPISGHATLYWYQQILGQGPKLLIQFQNNGVVDDSQLPKDRFSAERLKGVDSTLKIQPAKLEDSAVYLCASSLDRVGNEQFFGPGTRLTVL.

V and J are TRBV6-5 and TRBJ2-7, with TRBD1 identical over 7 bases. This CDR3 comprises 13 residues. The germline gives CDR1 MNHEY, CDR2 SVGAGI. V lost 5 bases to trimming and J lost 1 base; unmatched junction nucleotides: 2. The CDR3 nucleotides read TGTGCCAGCAGTCAGGGGGTATCCTACGAGCAGTACTTC. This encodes CASSQGVSYEQYF.

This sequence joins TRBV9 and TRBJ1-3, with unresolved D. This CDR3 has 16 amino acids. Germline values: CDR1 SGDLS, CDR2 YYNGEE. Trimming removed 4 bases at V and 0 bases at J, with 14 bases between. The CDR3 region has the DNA TGTGCCAGCAGCCCCCAATGGGCCAACTCTGGAAACACCATATATTTT. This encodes CASSPQWANSGNTIYF.

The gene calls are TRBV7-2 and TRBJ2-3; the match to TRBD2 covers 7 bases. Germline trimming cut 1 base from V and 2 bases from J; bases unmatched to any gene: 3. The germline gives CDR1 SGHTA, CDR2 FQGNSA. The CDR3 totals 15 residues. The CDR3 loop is CASSLGGLYTDTQYF. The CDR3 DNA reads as TGTGCCAGCAGCTTAGGGGGACTATACACAGATACGCAGTATTTT.

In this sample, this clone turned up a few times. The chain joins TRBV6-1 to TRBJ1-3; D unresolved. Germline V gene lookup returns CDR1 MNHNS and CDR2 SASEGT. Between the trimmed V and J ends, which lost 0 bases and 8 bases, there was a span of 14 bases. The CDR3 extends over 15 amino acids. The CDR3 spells CASSEAGPRGHTIYF. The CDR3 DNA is TGTGCCAGCAGTGAAGCCGGTCCCCGCGGTCACACCATATATTTT.

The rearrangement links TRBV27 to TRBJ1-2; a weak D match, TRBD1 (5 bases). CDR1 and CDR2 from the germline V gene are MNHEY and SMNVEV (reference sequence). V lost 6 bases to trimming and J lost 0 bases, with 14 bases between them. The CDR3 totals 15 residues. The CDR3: CASRLQGSSNYGYTF. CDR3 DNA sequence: TGTGCCAGCAGACTGCAGGGCTCCTCTAACTATGGCTACACCTTC.

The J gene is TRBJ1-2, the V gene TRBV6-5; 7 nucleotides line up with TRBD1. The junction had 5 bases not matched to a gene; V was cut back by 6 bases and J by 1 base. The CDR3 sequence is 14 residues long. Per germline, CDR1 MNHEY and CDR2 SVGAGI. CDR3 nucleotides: TGTGCCAGCAGCCGACAGGGCCTTAACTATGGCTACACCTTC. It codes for CASSRQGLNYGYTF.

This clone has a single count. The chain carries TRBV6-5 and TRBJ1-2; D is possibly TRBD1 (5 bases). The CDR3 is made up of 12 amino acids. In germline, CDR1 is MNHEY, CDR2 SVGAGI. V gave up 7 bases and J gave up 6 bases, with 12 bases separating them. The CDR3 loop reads CASTAGFHGYTF. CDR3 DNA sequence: TGTGCCAGCACCGCAGGGTTTCATGGCTACACCTTC.

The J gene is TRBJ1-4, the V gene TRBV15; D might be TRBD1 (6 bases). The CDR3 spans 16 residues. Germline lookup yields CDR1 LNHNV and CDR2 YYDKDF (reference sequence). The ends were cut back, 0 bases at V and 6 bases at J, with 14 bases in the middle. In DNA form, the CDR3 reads TGTGCCACCAGCAGAGATAGCGGCAGGGGAGATGAAAAACTGTTTTTT. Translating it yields CATSRDSGRGDEKLFF.